A single sample gave rise to the 27 T cell receptor beta chains below, sequenced in a study of OX40 agonist ivuxolimab in advanced cancers. This table comes from immunoSEQ multiplex PCR, and its TCRdb copy is limited to in-frame clones, with some not included. This table holds approximately 80,000 clones, around 85% found once. The material was CD4+ or CD8+ T cells sorted from blood, obtained in a trial of the OX40 agonist ivuxolimab. The receptors derive from an adult with an advanced solid tumor such as melanoma, head and neck, liver or kidney cancer.

V and J are TRBV7-9 and TRBJ2-2, with D uncertain. Germline V gene lookup returns CDR1 SEHNR and CDR2 FQNEAQ (reference sequence). The CDR3 length is 16 residues. With 5 bases removed from V and 0 bases from J, the gap between germline ends came to 13 bases. The CDR3: CASSQLHIANTGELFF. The CDR3 DNA sequence: TGTGCCAGCAGCCAGTTACACATAGCGAACACCGGGGAGCTGTTTTTT.

The J gene is TRBJ2-2, the V gene TRBV4-2; tentative D call: TRBD2 (6 bases). The CDR3 has 16 amino acids. The V end was cut by 0 bases, the J end by 4 bases, with 12 bases between. CDR1 and CDR2 (germline): LGHNA, YNFKEQ. In DNA, the CDR3 is TGTGCCAGCAGCCAAGATCGCGGGATGATCACCGGGGAGCTGTTTTTT. Translated: CASSQDRGMITGELFF.

J is TRBJ2-7 and V is TRBV28; TRBD2 matches 7 bases. V dropped 7 bases and J dropped 6; count of bases not matched to a gene: 3. The CDR3 has 11 amino acids. Germline CDR1 is MDHEN and CDR2 is SYDVKM. In DNA, the CDR3 is TGTGCCAGCACGGGCGGGGGCGAGCAGTACTTC. This translates into CASTGGGEQYF.

This chain joins TRBV30 and TRBJ2-2; no firm D call. CDR3 size: 13 residues. The ends were cut back, 5 bases at V and 6 bases at J, with 13 bases in the middle. Germline loops: CDR1 GTSNPN, CDR2 SVGIG (reference sequence). The CDR3 sequence: CAWSTLLSGELFF. The CDR3, as DNA: TGTGCCTGGTCGACCCTCCTCTCCGGGGAGCTGTTTTTT.

The rearrangement joins TRBV9 to TRBJ2-1, with 10 bases matching TRBD2. V dropped 0 bases and J dropped 10; count of bases not matched to a gene: 7. Germline CDR1 is SGDLS and CDR2 is YYNGEE. The CDR3 is 15 amino acids. The CDR3 is CASSVGSGRFREQFF. CDR3 bases: TGTGCCAGCAGCGTAGGTAGCGGGAGGTTTAGGGAGCAGTTCTTC.

CDR3 in amino acids: CASSSPLQETQYF. The CDR3 DNA is TGCGCCAGCAGTTCCCCGCTCCAGGAGACCCAGTACTTC. The chain employs TRBV5-1 and TRBJ2-5; D not resolved. V dropped 5 bases and J dropped 5 bases, with 13 bases sitting between them. CDR1 is SGHRS and CDR2 is YFSETQ in the germline V gene. The CDR3 totals 13 residues.

This clone was seen once. This chain joins TRBV7-2 and TRBJ2-3; D may be TRBD2 (5 bases). Trimming took off 3 bases at V and 7 bases at J, with 14 bases between the two ends. Germline V gives CDR1 SGHTA, CDR2 FQGNSA. The CDR3 has 14 amino acids. DNA for the CDR3: TGTGCCAGCAGCTTCGGTCAGGTCGGGAATACGCAGTATTTT. It translates to CASSFGQVGNTQYF.

The chain employs TRBV11-3 and TRBJ2-7, with 7 bases identical to TRBD1. The CDR3 consists of 14 residues. From germline, CDR1 is SGHNT and CDR2 YENEEA. With 3 bases clipped from V and 1 base from J, the junction kept 3 bases outside the gene matches. The chain's CDR3 is CASSFPGQSYEQYF. CDR3 DNA: TGTGCCAGCAGCTTTCCGGGACAGTCCTACGAGCAGTACTTC.

The chain employs TRBV30 and TRBJ1-5; D remains ambiguous. This CDR3 region has 20 residues. Germline V gene lookup returns CDR1 GTSNPN and CDR2 SVGIG (reference sequence). The germline V and J ends were trimmed by 0 bases and 0 bases, with 24 bases remaining between them. The CDR3 nucleotides are TGTGCCTGGAGTGTACCAGACTTCAGGCCTCGGGTTTATAGCAATCAGCCCCAGCATTTT. It is translated as CAWSVPDFRPRVYSNQPQHF.

V is TRBV19 and J is TRBJ2-4; D is possibly TRBD2 (6 bases). Trimming took 2 bases from V and 6 from J, leaving 11 bases between them. CDR3 length equals 14 residues. Germline values: CDR1 LNHDA, CDR2 SQIVND (reference sequence). CDR3 in DNA: TGTGCCAGTAGTATATTCCTAGCGTCAAACATTCAGTACTTC. It is translated as CASSIFLASNIQYF.

This chain links TRBV27 with TRBJ2-1, with a tentative D call TRBD2 (5 bases). This CDR3 is 15 amino acids long. CDR1 is MNHEY, CDR2 SMNVEV, per germline (reference sequence). V was cut by 0 bases and J by 9 bases, with 15 bases left in between. CDR3 DNA: TGTGCCAGCAGTTTATCCGGGTTTCCCGGGGTTGAGCAGTTCTTC. Residues: CASSLSGFPGVEQFF.

This clone was recorded only once. This sequence joins TRBV7-3 and TRBJ2-1; tentatively, D is TRBD1 or TRBD2 (5 bases each). The CDR3 is 14 amino acids. Trimming took off 3 bases at V and 5 bases at J, with 11 bases between the two ends. Germline V lookup: CDR1 SGHTA, CDR2 FQGTGA. For the CDR3, the DNA is TGTGCCAGCAGCTTGGGGGAAACAAACAATGAGCAGTTCTTC. Amino acids: CASSLGETNNEQFF.

V is TRBV9 and J is TRBJ2-1, with 9 bases fitting TRBD1. Germline CDR1 SGDLS, CDR2 YYNGEE. The CDR3 contains 17 residues. The trim removed 1 base at V and 7 bases at J, leaving 12 bases unmatched. The DNA for the CDR3 is TGTGCCAGCAGCGTACGGTTGGGACAGGGCCTTCCTAATGAGCAGTTCTTC. Translation: CASSVRLGQGLPNEQFF.

This sequence joins TRBV6-1 and TRBJ2-3, with D hard to call. The CDR3 is 16 amino acids. Trimming pared 0 bases from V and 2 bases from J, leaving 12 bases between. Looked up from germline, CDR1 is MNHNS and CDR2 is SASEGT. For the CDR3, the DNA is TGTGCCAGCAGTGAAGCGCTTACAGATGTCACAGATACGCAGTATTTT. This translates into CASSEALTDVTDTQYF.

This clone was found once. The chain uses TRBV28 and TRBJ2-1; 8 positions agree with TRBD2. This CDR3 has 20 residues. V was pared by 5 bases and J by 3 bases, with 21 bases of the junction left unmatched. Germline V gene data show CDR1 as MDHEN and CDR2 as SYDVKM. The CDR3 bases are TGTGCCAGCAGTCTACCTCGGATAGCGGGACCTAACACGCTCTACAATGAGCAGTTCTTC. Its translation: CASSLPRIAGPNTLYNEQFF.

The CDR3 protein is CASSKAESSTDTQYF. In DNA form, the CDR3 reads TGTGCCAGCAGCAAAGCCGAGTCTAGCACAGATACGCAGTATTTT. The chain couples TRBV21-1 to TRBJ2-3; TRBD2 is the table's D call and was not checked against the DNA. TRBV21-1 is flagged as a pseudogene. The CDR3 totals 15 residues.

The V and J genes are TRBV5-1 and TRBJ2-3; D remains ambiguous. The ends were cut back, 4 bases at V and 2 bases at J, with 14 bases in the middle. The CDR3 sequence is 15 residues long. Germline assignment: CDR1 SGHRS and CDR2 YFSETQ. CDR3 protein: CASSPLERHTDTQYF. CDR3 nucleotides: TGCGCCAGCAGCCCTCTGGAGCGACACACAGATACGCAGTATTTT.

The chain has TRBV5-1 and TRBJ2-1, with a tentative D call TRBD1 (5 bases). Germline lookup yields CDR1 SGHRS and CDR2 YFSETQ. The CDR3 is made up of 15 amino acids. V shed 2 bases and J shed 3 bases, with 12 bases lying between them. Here the CDR3 DNA reads TGCGCCAGCAGCTTATATCGACAGAGCTACAATGAGCAGTTCTTC. Protein product: CASSLYRQSYNEQFF.

This clone showed up just once. The genes are TRBV6-1 and TRBJ2-2, with unresolved D. From germline, CDR1 is MNHNS and CDR2 SASEGT. There are 15 residues in the CDR3. Trimming shortened V by 2 bases and J by 5 bases, and 12 bases separated the two germline ends. CDR3 DNA sequence: TGTGCCAGCAGTGAACATGTACAGACTACCGGGGAGCTGTTTTTT. It translates to CASSEHVQTTGELFF.

The gene calls are TRBV28 and TRBJ2-5; D not certain. There are 14 residues in the CDR3. Trimming stripped 6 bases from V and 7 bases from J, with 18 bases between. The germline V gene encodes CDR1 MDHEN and CDR2 SYDVKM. The CDR3 spells CASRGPPADVTQYF. The CDR3 DNA is TGTGCCAGCAGAGGTCCCCCCGCTGATGTGACCCAGTACTTC.

The chain combines TRBV7-8 with TRBJ1-5, with TRBD1 as a possible D gene (6 bases). Germline CDR1 is SGHVS and CDR2 is FQNEAQ. V was pared by 2 bases and J by 5 bases, with 13 bases between. CDR3 size: 15 residues. CDR3 coding DNA: TGTGCCAGCAGCTTACCCACAGGGTACGATCAGCCCCAGCATTTT. The encoded protein is CASSLPTGYDQPQHF.

This chain uses TRBV27 with TRBJ1-2; 7 bases agree with TRBD1. Germline CDR1 is MNHEY and CDR2 is SMNVEV (reference sequence). The V segment lost 4 bases and the J segment 6 bases; nucleotides outside the gene matches: 5. The CDR3 spans 13 residues. As DNA, the CDR3 is TGTGCCAGCAGTTACAGGGGAATAGATGGCTACACCTTC. It translates to CASSYRGIDGYTF.

The V gene is TRBV30, the J gene TRBJ1-3; D gene unclear. Trimming took 2 bases from V and 0 from J, leaving 14 bases between them. The CDR3 sequence is 16 residues long. Per the germline V gene, CDR1 is GTSNPN and CDR2 is SVGIG (reference sequence). The CDR3 is CAWSSGFRHSGNTIYF. CDR3 coding DNA: TGTGCCTGGAGTTCTGGATTTAGGCACTCTGGAAACACCATATATTTT.

This chain connects TRBV28 to TRBJ2-7; D is ambiguous. CDR3 length equals 13 residues. Trimming pared 5 bases from V and 2 bases from J, leaving 10 bases between. The germline CDR1 and CDR2 sequences are MDHEN and SYDVKM. The CDR3 region has the DNA TGTGCCAGCAGTATGAGCGCCACCTACGAGCAGTACTTC. Encoded protein: CASSMSATYEQYF.

V usage is TRBV5-4 and J usage is TRBJ2-2; D is unclear. The CDR3 contains 13 residues. CDR1 and CDR2 from the germline V gene are SGHNT and YYREEE (reference sequence). Trimming took 4 bases from V and 6 from J, leaving 10 bases between them. CDR3 in DNA: TGTGCCAGCAGCGGAGAGGCCTCCGGGGAGCTGTTTTTT. Translating gives CASSGEASGELFF.

This clone was detected once. The rearrangement uses TRBV7-2 and TRBJ2-7; perhaps TRBD2 as D (5 bases). This CDR3 is built from 14 residues. The V gene's germline CDR1 is SGHTA and CDR2 FQGNSA. V lost 6 bases to trimming and J lost 5 bases, with 17 bases between them. CDR3 region: CASSYGLLEDEQYF. Written as DNA, the CDR3 is TGTGCCAGCAGTTACGGACTCCTTGAAGACGAGCAGTACTTC.

This rearrangement joins TRBV2 to TRBJ2-7, with D maybe TRBD1 (6 bases). This CDR3 spans 16 amino acids. Germline CDR1 and CDR2: SNHLY and FYNNEI. Between the trimmed V and J ends, which lost 5 bases and 1 base, there was a span of 18 bases. Here the CDR3 DNA reads TGTGCCAGCAGTACCTCCCCAGGGGCCGAATCCTACGAGCAGTACTTC. Its translation is CASSTSPGAESYEQYF.